This T cell receptor beta chain emerged from a study of T cells in Graves' hyperthyroidism and ophthalmopathy. The study, taken as a whole, reports: Blood also showed most of the thyroid clonotypes that were expanded above 0.001.

About this clonotype: The antigen is undetermined.

TCR beta CDR3 regions were amplified from RNA transcripts. First-round RT-PCR of the TCR CDR3 relied on the HTBI primer set. One entry per CDR3 protein results from TCRdb running MiXCR on the multiplex PCR reads. The data hold approximately 560,000 distinct CDR3 sequences, with more than 45% observed a single time. Subjects aged 18 to 65 presented with newly diagnosed hyperthyroidism of less than 2 months' duration. Uncontrolled infection, other autoimmune disease, pregnancy or lactation excluded patients. This clonotype was sampled from a woman aged 18-29 years with Graves' hyperthyroidism. Material for sequencing was peripheral blood or thyroid tissue (not recorded which).

CDR3 sequence reads: CSPSGGGEQYF. DNA of the CDR3: TGCAGTCCCTCCGGGGGCGGCGAGCAGTACTTC. V gene TRBV20-1 combines with J gene TRBJ2-7; D tentatively fits TRBD1 or TRBD2 (6 bases each). Germline V gives CDR1 DFQATT, CDR2 SNEGSKA (reference sequence). The germline V and J ends were trimmed by 8 bases and 6 bases, with 14 bases remaining between them. The CDR3 is 11 amino acids.